This is a list of T cell receptor beta chains from one sample in a study of blood T cell repertoires in COVID-19. Assay used: immunoSEQ multiplex PCR; TCRdb lists only in-frame clones, some missing. The table shows about 670,000 clones, with 85% to 90% occurring only once. The sequenced sample was peripheral blood. These receptor sequences come from a woman under 30 with acute or convalescent COVID-19. Each CDR3 is given with its conserved first and last residue. A D gene is named only where the DNA matches it firmly. Clone sizes are given selectively: once, few, many, or a class where the clone is expanded.

v_gene	len	j_gene	abundance	d_gene	CDR3aa	CDR3nt
TRBV5-5	14	TRBJ2-5	.	.	CASSLRGGQETQYF	TGTGCCAGCAGCTTAAGGGGGGGCCAAGAGACCCAGTACTTC
TRBV29-1	14	TRBJ2-1	.	.	CSVMGGSSYNEQFF	TGCAGCGTTATGGGAGGAAGCTCCTACAATGAGCAGTTCTTC
TRBV19	16	TRBJ1-5	once	.	CASNRYRQADNQPQHF	TGTGCCAGTAATCGATACCGACAGGCGGACAATCAGCCCCAGCATTTT
TRBV10-2	16	TRBJ2-7	.	.	CASCGVLTTRLYEQYF	TGCGCCAGCTGTGGTGTTCTTACTACACGACTCTACGAGCAGTACTTC
TRBV5-1	13	TRBJ2-1	.	.	CASSLAAGNEQFF	TGCGCCAGCAGCTTGGCCGCGGGGAATGAGCAGTTCTTC
TRBV19	13	TRBJ1-5	few	.	CASHSFSNQPQHF	TGTGCCAGTCACTCTTTTAGCAATCAGCCCCAGCATTTT
TRBV12-3/TRBV12-4	11	TRBJ1-1	.	.	CAISSGTEAFF	TGTGCCATCAGCTCAGGCACTGAAGCTTTCTTT
TRBV7-3	14	TRBJ1-1	.	.	CASSAYRVGTEAFF	TGTGCCAGCAGCGCCTACAGGGTCGGCACTGAAGCTTTCTTT
TRBV28	11	TRBJ1-1	.	.	CAILMNTEAFF	TGTGCCATCCTTATGAACACTGAAGCTTTCTTT
TRBV12-3/TRBV12-4	13	TRBJ2-5	.	.	CASSAGLPETQYF	TGTGCCAGCAGTGCTGGACTACCAGAGACCCAGTACTTC
TRBV28	15	TRBJ1-6	.	.	CASMQDRARYSPLHF	TGTGCCAGCATGCAGGACAGAGCCCGTTATTCACCCCTCCACTTT
TRBV5-6	15	TRBJ1-5	.	TRBD1	CASSYTGTGVQPQHF	TGTGCCAGCAGCTACACCGGGACAGGGGTACAGCCCCAGCATTTT
TRBV9	17	TRBJ2-7	once	TRBD2	CASSVGASTSGGPKQYF	TGTGCCAGCAGCGTAGGGGCCTCGACTAGCGGGGGGCCTAAGCAGTACTTC